One sample yielded the 21 T cell receptor beta chains listed below, sequenced in a study of tumor and adjacent non-tumor tissue in lung cancer. Three rounds of nested PCR, following a modified ARM-PCR protocol, produced the TCRbeta library. MiXCR, applied by TCRdb to the multiplex PCR reads, yields one record per CDR3 protein. The table has tens of thousands of distinct CDR3 sequences, about 56% seen once. RNA was extracted from bulk tissue without any cell sorting. Distant lung tissue was collected more than 3 cm away from the tumor edge. Input material: distant non-tumor lung tissue. The receptors were sampled from a man between 65 and 85 years old with non-small cell lung cancer.

As for this clonotype: The junction departs from the called germline gene at one end, perhaps through a read error. CDR3 sequence reads: CAISQGQGLAQYF. For the CDR3, the DNA is TGTGCCATCAGCCAAGGACAGGGCTTGGCCCAATACTTC. J is TRBJ2-5 and V is TRBV11-2; 8 bases fit TRBD1. CDR3 length: 13 amino acids. Germline CDR1 reads SGHAT; CDR2 reads FQNNGV. Full variable domain (remainder filled in from reference TRBV11-2 and TRBJ2-5): EAGVAQSPRYKIIEKRQSVAFWCNPISGHATLYWYQQILGQGPKLLIQFQNNGVVDDSQLPKDRFSAERLKGVDSTLKIQPAKLEDSAVYLCAISQGQGLAQYFGPGTRLLVL.

With regard to this clonotype: The conserved closing phenylalanine or tryptophan is absent in this CDR3, likely reflecting a read error. The chain recombines TRBV5-5 with TRBJ2-2, with D perhaps TRBD1 or TRBD2 (6 bases each). Trimming removed 5 bases from V and 6 bases from J, with 17 bases in between. The germline gives CDR1 SGHKS, CDR2 YYEKEE (reference sequence). The CDR3 runs to 15 residues. The CDR3: CASSFVQGGSGELFY. The CDR3 nucleotides are TGTGCCAGCAGTTTCGTACAGGGAGGATCCGGGGAGCTGTTTTAT.

This clonotype has only a few counts. This clone may be a read error of a much larger clone one base away. V is TRBV6-1 and J is TRBJ2-7; D is undetermined. The CDR3 spans 12 residues. With 2 bases removed from V and 3 bases from J, the gap between germline ends came to 5 bases. Germline CDR1 is MNHNS and CDR2 is SASEGT. The CDR3 DNA sequence: TGTGCCAGCAGTGAAATTCTCTACGAGCAGTACTTC. This codes for CASSEILYEQYF.

This chain links TRBV21-1 with TRBJ2-5; the table names TRBD1, a call not compared with the DNA. TRBV21-1 is a listed pseudogene. The CDR3 contains 17 residues. The CDR3 sequence is CASSTDLRDRAQETQYF. CDR3 coding DNA: TGTGCCAGCAGCACGGATCTTAGAGACAGAGCCCAAGAGACCCAGTACTTC.

For the CDR3, the DNA is TGTGCCAGCACTCTCGGTGATCCACAAGAGACCCAGTACTTC. Translation gives CASTLGDPQETQYF. This chain links TRBV11-1 with TRBJ2-5; D gene uncertain. CDR1 is SGHAT, CDR2 FQDESV, per germline (reference sequence). CDR3 length: 14 residues. The ends were cut back, 7 bases at V and 2 bases at J, with 14 bases in the middle. Full variable domain (missing parts from reference TRBV11-1 and TRBJ2-5): EAEVAQSPRYKITEKSQAVAFWCDPISGHATLYWYRQILGQGPELLVQFQDESVVDDSQLPKDRFSAERLKGVDSTLKIQPAELGDSAMYLCASTLGDPQETQYFGPGTRLLVL.

Comments on this clonotype: This may arise from a read error, as a much more abundant clone is one base away. The gene calls are TRBV10-3 and TRBJ2-7, with 7 bases lining up with TRBD2. The germline CDR1 and CDR2 sequences are ENHRY and SYGVKD. The length of the CDR3 is 14 residues. CDR3 nucleotide sequence: TGTGTCATCAGTGGCGGGACTACCCTCGCCGAGCAGTACTTC. Translation gives CVISGGTTLAEQYF.

Ten or more counts support this clonotype. This chain joins TRBV20-1 and TRBJ1-6; 10 positions agree with TRBD1. CDR1 is DFQATT, CDR2 SNEGSKA, per germline (reference sequence). The CDR3 consists of 13 residues. With V trimmed by 3 bases and J by 10 bases, 3 bases remained unmatched. The CDR3 here is CSASGTGESPLHF. The CDR3 bases are TGCAGTGCTAGCGGGACAGGGGAGTCACCCCTCCACTTT.

This clonotype was counted a single time. One base away lies a much larger clone, so this may be a sequencing read error. This sequence joins TRBV6-1 and TRBJ2-1; D possibly matches TRBD1 or TRBD2 (5 bases each). In germline, CDR1 is MNHNS, CDR2 SASEGT. This CDR3 region has 14 residues. Trimming removed 5 bases from V and 4 bases from J, with 12 bases in between. CDR3 sequence reads: CASSLGPQYNEQFF. The CDR3 DNA reads TGTGCCAGCAGTCTGGGACCCCAATACAATGAGCAGTTCTTC.

A remark on this clonotype: A single base separates this from a much larger clone, so it may be a read error. The J gene is TRBJ2-1, the V gene TRBV12-3 or TRBV12-4; D is unclear. CDR3 length: 13 amino acids. The V and J ends lost 2 bases and 3 bases respectively, with 5 bases between them. The CDR3 loop reads CASSLMNYNEQFF. The CDR3 bases are TGTGCCAGCAGTTTAATGAACTACAATGAGCAGTTCTTC.

This clonotype was seen ten or more times. At one of its ends the junction is not consistent with the germline gene, which may arise from a read error. The rearrangement joins TRBV30 to TRBJ1-5, with D uncertain. The CDR3 consists of 14 residues. Germline loops: CDR1 GTSNPN, CDR2 SVGIG (reference sequence). CDR3 DNA sequence: TGTGCCTGGAGTACTGGGCCAAGCAGTCAGCCCCAGCATTTT. Translated: CAWSTGPSSQPQHF.

In regard to this clonotype: The germline gene is not matched at one end of the junction; a read error may be the cause. The rearrangement joins TRBV29-1 to TRBJ1-2; D unresolved. Germline lookup yields CDR1 SQVTM and CDR2 ANQGSEA. This CDR3 spans 13 amino acids. The CDR3 region is CGVEELATDGYTF. CDR3 bases: TGCGGCGTTGAGGAACTTGCCACGGATGGCTACACCTTC. Complete variable domain (other parts from reference TRBV29-1 and TRBJ1-2): SAVISQKPSRDICQRGTSLTIQCQVDSQVTMMFWYRQQPGQSLTLIATANQGSEATYESGFVIDKFPISRPNLTFSTLTVSNMSPEDSSIYLCGVEELATDGYTFGSGTRLTVV.

This clonotype was seen at least ten times. The chain recombines TRBV6-6 with TRBJ1-1; TRBD1 aligns across 7 bases. V shed 5 bases, J shed 6 bases, and the junction held 3 bases outside the gene matches. Germline V CDR1 and CDR2: MNHNY, SVGAGI (reference sequence). CDR3 length: 12 amino acids. The CDR3 DNA follows: TGTGCCAGCAGTCACGACAGGGCTGAAGCTTTCTTT. It encodes CASSHDRAEAFF.

The rearrangement uses TRBV5-1 and TRBJ2-5; the D gene is possibly TRBD1 (6 bases). The CDR3 totals 14 residues. Germline V gene data show CDR1 as SGHRS and CDR2 as YFSETQ. The V end lost 4 bases, the J end lost 1 base, and 11 bases lay between the germline ends. CDR3 loop: CASSVNRVQETQYF. The CDR3 DNA sequence: TGCGCCAGCAGCGTTAACAGGGTCCAAGAGACCCAGTACTTC.

A remark on this clonotype: A single base separates this from a much larger clone, so it may be a read error. The chain carries TRBV12-3 or TRBV12-4 and TRBJ2-7; TRBD2 matches 13 bases. Germline trimming cut 6 bases from V and 4 bases from J; bases unmatched to any gene: 3. The CDR3 is 14 amino acids. The CDR3 DNA reads TGTGCCAGCAGCCCGGGACTAGCGGGATACGAGCAGTACTTC. It is translated as CASSPGLAGYEQYF.

About this clonotype: It may be a read error: a sequence one base away is much more abundant. This sequence joins TRBV29-1 and TRBJ2-1; D is tentatively TRBD1 or TRBD2 (5 bases each). The germline V gene has CDR1 SQVTM and CDR2 ANQGSEA. The CDR3 loop spans 13 amino acids. CDR3 loop: CGVEPDGTYEQFF. The CDR3 DNA sequence: TGCGGCGTTGAGCCCGACGGGACCTATGAGCAGTTCTTC.

This clonotype showed up just a few times. The chain combines TRBV4-2 with TRBJ1-1; 7 bases are a match to TRBD1. Trimming took 3 bases from V and 4 from J; bases not matched to a gene: 11. Germline CDR1 is LGHNA and CDR2 is YNFKEQ. The CDR3 covers 16 residues. CDR3 residues: CASSQPQGTASTEAFF. The CDR3 coding sequence is TGTGCCAGCAGCCAGCCCCAAGGGACAGCGAGCACTGAAGCTTTCTTT.

A remark on this clonotype: A much larger clone differs from this one at a single base, so this may be a read error. CDR3 in DNA: TGTGTCAGCAGTCTTGGTGGTTATACGCAGTATTTT. Amino acids: CVSSLGGYTQYF. The chain combines TRBV6-5 with TRBJ2-3; D is unclear. From germline, CDR1 is MNHEY and CDR2 SVGAGI. The CDR3 contains 12 residues.

On this clonotype itself: This may stem from a read error, because a much larger clone lies one nucleotide away. V gene TRBV28 combines with J gene TRBJ2-2, with D perhaps TRBD1 or TRBD2 (6 bases each). The germline V gene encodes CDR1 MDHEN and CDR2 SYDVKM. CDR3 size: 16 residues. CDR3 sequence (DNA): TGTACCAGCAGGATCCCCGGGGGCCTTAGGACCGGGGAGCTGTTTTTT. Protein sequence: CTSRIPGGLRTGELFF.

This clonotype has at least ten counts. The chain carries TRBV6-6 and TRBJ2-3, with 8 nucleotides matching TRBD2. With 3 bases clipped from V and 2 bases from J, the junction kept 4 bases outside the gene matches. The CDR3 has 15 residues. CDR1 is MNHNY, CDR2 SVGAGI, per germline (reference sequence). The CDR3 sequence is CASSYSGTNTDTQYF. CDR3 sequence (DNA): TGTGCCAGCAGTTATAGCGGGACCAACACAGATACGCAGTATTTT.

This clonotype came up a few times. V and J are TRBV20-1 and TRBJ2-5; D possibly corresponds to TRBD1 (5 bases). The CDR3 has 12 amino acids. The germline V gene encodes CDR1 DFQATT and CDR2 SNEGSKA (reference sequence). CDR3 sequence (DNA): TGCAGCAGAGACAGCCCTCAAAAGACCCAGTACTTC. It encodes CSRDSPQKTQYF.

The chain joins TRBV29-1 to TRBJ2-5; the D call may be TRBD1 or TRBD2 (6 bases each). In germline, CDR1 is SQVTM, CDR2 ANQGSEA. The CDR3 consists of 15 residues. V was shortened by 4 bases and J by 5 bases, with 20 bases between the two germline ends. This CDR3 reads CSVGLIHGGRETQYF. The DNA for the CDR3 is TGCAGCGTTGGGCTTATTCATGGGGGGCGGGAGACCCAGTACTTC.